The rows below give T cell receptor beta chains drawn from one sample of a study of T cell responses to AZD1222 COVID-19 vaccine. This table comes from immunoSEQ multiplex PCR, and its TCRdb copy is limited to in-frame clones, with some not included. Among 110,000 or so clones listed, about 86% were seen once. The specimen was peripheral blood, collected 28 days after the second AZD1222 dose. Receptors were obtained from an adult who received the AZD1222 COVID-19 vaccine. Each CDR3 is given with its conserved first and last residue. Each record gives: V gene, clone size, J gene, D gene, CDR3 DNA, CDR3 protein. D genes are given only for firm matches. Clone size, where shown, is once, few, many, or a class for clones that have expanded.

TRBV7-2	NA	TRBJ2-5	TRBD1	TGTGCCAGCAGCTCCCACGGGACAGAAGAGACCCAGTACTTC	CASSSHGTEETQYF
TRBV29-1	NA	TRBJ1-4	TRBD1	TGCAGCACACAGGGGGGGGATGAAAAACTGTTTTTT	CSTQGGDEKLFF
TRBV30	NA	TRBJ1-5	TRBD1	TGTGCCTGGTCTAGCGGACAGGGATTCTCTGGTTTCGCTCAGCCCCAGCATTTT	CAWSSGQGFSGFAQPQHF
TRBV5-4	NA	TRBJ2-2	NA	TGTGCCAGCAGCTTGTTGGGGCGGGGGCCGAACACCGGGGAGCTGTTTTTT	CASSLLGRGPNTGELFF
TRBV12-3/TRBV12-4	NA	TRBJ2-1	NA	TGTGCCAGCAGTGGGCTAGCCTACAATGAGCAGTTCTTC	CASSGLAYNEQFF
TRBV20-1	NA	TRBJ2-7	TRBD2	TGCAGTGCTAGTCTAGCGGACTATTACTACGAGCAGTACTTC	CSASLADYYYEQYF
TRBV7-2	NA	TRBJ1-1	NA	TGTGCCAGCAGCTTATTTTTAAGCGCTGAAGCTTTCTTT	CASSLFLSAEAFF
TRBV7-6	NA	TRBJ1-1	NA	TGTGCCAGCAGCTTAGGAGTAAGGCAAACGAAGGACACTGAAGCTTTCTTT	CASSLGVRQTKDTEAFF
TRBV5-4	NA	TRBJ1-1	NA	TGTGCCAGCAGGGGAGAGGGCACTGAAGCTTTCTTT	CASRGEGTEAFF
TRBV2	NA	TRBJ2-7	TRBD1	TGTGCCAGCAGTGACTTCGGGACAGCCTACGAGCAGTACTTC	CASSDFGTAYEQYF
TRBV10-2	NA	TRBJ1-4	TRBD1	TGCGCCAGCAAAGGACAGGGAAATGAAAAACTGTTTTTT	CASKGQGNEKLFF
TRBV7-2	NA	TRBJ1-1	TRBD1	TGTGCCAGCACCACGATTAGACAGGGCGAAGCTTTCTTT	CASTTIRQGEAFF
TRBV6-2/TRBV6-3	NA	TRBJ2-1	NA	TGTGCCAGCAGTTACTCGGGGGGGCGCGGAATTGAGCAGTTCTTC	CASSYSGGRGIEQFF
TRBV11-2	NA	TRBJ2-1	NA	TGTGCCAGCAGCCAGGGACGGAGCTCCTACAATGAGCAGTTCTTC	CASSQGRSSYNEQFF
TRBV19	NA	TRBJ1-4	NA	TGTGCCAGTAGCCTGGGGACCAATGAAAAACTGTTTTTT	CASSLGTNEKLFF
TRBV5-1	once	TRBJ2-1	NA	TGCGCCAGCAGCGGGGACGAAAGCTCCTACAATGAGCAGTTCTTC	CASSGDESSYNEQFF
TRBV6-5	once	TRBJ2-7	TRBD2	TGTGCCAGCAGCGTGACTAGCGGGAGATCCTACGAGCAGTACTTC	CASSVTSGRSYEQYF
TRBV29-1	NA	TRBJ2-7	TRBD1	TGCAGCGTTTCGACAGGGCACGAGCAGTACTTC	CSVSTGHEQYF
TRBV7-9	NA	TRBJ1-4	NA	TGTGCCAGCAGCCGCCCGGCAGGGGACGGTGAAAAACTGTTTTTT	CASSRPAGDGEKLFF
TRBV5-1	NA	TRBJ1-1	TRBD1	TGCGCCAGCAGAGATACAGGGGGCTTCAGGACTGAAGCTTTCTTT	CASRDTGGFRTEAFF
TRBV7-3	NA	TRBJ2-6	NA	TGTGCCAGCAGCCGAACCTCTGGGGCCAACGTCCTGACTTTC	CASSRTSGANVLTF
TRBV7-8	NA	TRBJ1-4	TRBD1	TGTGCCAGCAGCGCCCCGGGACAGGGCGAAAAACTGTTTTTT	CASSAPGQGEKLFF
TRBV18	NA	TRBJ2-1	NA	TGTGCCAGCTCACCAACGGGACGGACTAATGAGCAGTTCTTC	CASSPTGRTNEQFF
TRBV7-2	NA	TRBJ2-3	NA	TGTGCCAGCAGCCGACCCACAGATACGCAGTATTTT	CASSRPTDTQYF
TRBV4-1	NA	TRBJ2-3	TRBD2	TGCGCCAGCAGCCAAGATCCCAGAGCGGGAGGGCCCACAGATACGCAGTATTTT	CASSQDPRAGGPTDTQYF
TRBV5-6	NA	TRBJ1-2	NA	TGTGCCAGCAGCCACACACGGGGCTATGGCTACACCTTC	CASSHTRGYGYTF
TRBV10-3	NA	TRBJ1-6	NA	TGTGCCATCAGTGCGATTTACAACGCGAATTCACCCCTCCACTTT	CAISAIYNANSPLHF
TRBV19	NA	TRBJ2-7	TRBD2	TGTGCCAGTATGAGAAGTCCGGGAGGCTCCTACGAGCAGTACTTC	CASMRSPGGSYEQYF
TRBV5-1	NA	TRBJ1-1	NA	TGCGCCAGCAGCTTGGCCCAGGGGAGGGTCACTGAAGCTTTCTTT	CASSLAQGRVTEAFF
TRBV12-3/TRBV12-4	NA	TRBJ1-2	NA	TGTGCCAGCAGTCCCCAGGGAATAGGTGGCTACACCTTC	CASSPQGIGGYTF
TRBV20-1	NA	TRBJ1-1	NA	TGCAGTGTTCCGGAGGTGGCTTTCTTT	CSVPEVAFF
TRBV27	NA	TRBJ1-4	TRBD1	TGTGCCAGCAGTCGCGGACAGGGGGCGCGAGAAAAACTGTTTTTT	CASSRGQGAREKLFF
TRBV6-5	NA	TRBJ2-1	TRBD2	TGTGCCAGCAGTTCACTAGCGGGAGAAGGCGAGCAGTTCTTC	CASSSLAGEGEQFF
TRBV2	NA	TRBJ2-5	NA	TGTGCCAGCAGTGAAAATGCGGGAGAGACCCAGTACTTC	CASSENAGETQYF